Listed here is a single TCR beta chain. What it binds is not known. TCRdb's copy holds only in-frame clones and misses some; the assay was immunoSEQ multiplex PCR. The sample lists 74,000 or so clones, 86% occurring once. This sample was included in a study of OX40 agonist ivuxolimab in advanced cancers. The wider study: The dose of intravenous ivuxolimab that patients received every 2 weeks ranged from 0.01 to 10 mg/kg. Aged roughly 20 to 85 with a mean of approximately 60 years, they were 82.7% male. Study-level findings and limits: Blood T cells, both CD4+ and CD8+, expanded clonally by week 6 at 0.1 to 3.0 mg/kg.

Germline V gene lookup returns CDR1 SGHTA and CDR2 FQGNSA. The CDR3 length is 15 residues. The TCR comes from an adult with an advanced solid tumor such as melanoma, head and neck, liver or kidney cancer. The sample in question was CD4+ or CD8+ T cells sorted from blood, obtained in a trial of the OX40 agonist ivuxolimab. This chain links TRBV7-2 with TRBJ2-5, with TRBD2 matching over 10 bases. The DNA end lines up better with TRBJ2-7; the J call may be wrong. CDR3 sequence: CASSLGTSGPYEQYF. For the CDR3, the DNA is TGTGCCAGCAGCTTAGGGACTAGCGGCCCCTACGAGCAGTACTTC.